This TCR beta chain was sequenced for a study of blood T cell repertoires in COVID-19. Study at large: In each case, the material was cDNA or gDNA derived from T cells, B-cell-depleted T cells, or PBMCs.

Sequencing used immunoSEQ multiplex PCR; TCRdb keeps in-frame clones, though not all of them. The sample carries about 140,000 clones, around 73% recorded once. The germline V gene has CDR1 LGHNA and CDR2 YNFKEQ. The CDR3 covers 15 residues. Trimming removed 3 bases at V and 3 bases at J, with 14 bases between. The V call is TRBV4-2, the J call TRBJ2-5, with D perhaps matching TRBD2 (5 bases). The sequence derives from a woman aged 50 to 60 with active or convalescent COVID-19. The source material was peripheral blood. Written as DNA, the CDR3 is TGTGCCAGCAGCCATGGTTTTAGCGCCGAAGAGACCCAGTACTTC. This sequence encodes CASSHGFSAEETQYF.